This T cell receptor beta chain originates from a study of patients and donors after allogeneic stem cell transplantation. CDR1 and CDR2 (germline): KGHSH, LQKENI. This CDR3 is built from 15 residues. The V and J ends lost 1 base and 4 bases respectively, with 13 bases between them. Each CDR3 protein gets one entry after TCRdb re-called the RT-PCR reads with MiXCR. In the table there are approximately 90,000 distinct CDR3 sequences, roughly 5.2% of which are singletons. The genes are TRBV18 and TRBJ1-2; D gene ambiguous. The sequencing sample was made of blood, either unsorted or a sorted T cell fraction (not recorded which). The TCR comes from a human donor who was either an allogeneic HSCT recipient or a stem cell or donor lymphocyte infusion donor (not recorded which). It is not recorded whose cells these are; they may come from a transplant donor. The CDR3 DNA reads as TGTGCCAGCTCACCACAAACTGAGGGCACCTATGGCTACACCTTC. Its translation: CASSPQTEGTYGYTF.